This TCR beta chain derives from a study of T cell changes during pregnancy in multiple sclerosis. Note on this clone: The CDR3 end shows no conserved phenylalanine or tryptophan, and so a read error is likely. The DNA is left out, because the CDR3 cannot be placed on it with certainty; the CDR3 is given as TCRdb lists it.

Assay used: immunoSEQ multiplex PCR; TCRdb lists only in-frame clones, some missing. In the table there are approximately 40,000 clones, about 85% of which are singletons. The sample was CD4+ T cells from peripheral blood mononuclear cells, taken in the second trimester of pregnancy. The origin of this receptor is a female donor with multiple sclerosis, enrolled in a pregnancy study.

Here the CDR3 reads CASSLNGDSWKY. The V and J genes are TRBV7-9 and TRBJ2-7; TRBD2, the table's D call, lacks a check against the DNA. Germline V gene sequence: CDR1 SEHNR, CDR2 FQNEAQ (reference sequence). The CDR3 totals 12 residues, both ends included.